One T cell receptor (beta chain) is described in this entry. Autoimmune disease history or systemic immunosuppression barred patients. Some clones are missing from TCRdb's copy, which holds only in-frame ones; the method was immunoSEQ multiplex PCR. Here the sample spans tens of thousands of clones, 80% to 90% being singletons. The source of the sample is a study of OX40 agonist ivuxolimab in advanced cancers. About the research overall: Patients' therapy was ivuxolimab, an antibody that acts as an agonist of OX40 (CD134).

Per germline, CDR1 SGHRS and CDR2 YFSETQ. This CDR3 has 13 residues. V was shortened by 7 bases and J by 7 bases, with 14 bases between the two germline ends. V is TRBV5-1 and J is TRBJ2-2; tentative D call: TRBD1 (6 bases). This clonotype was sampled from an adult with an advanced solid tumor such as melanoma, head and neck, liver or kidney cancer. This material consisted of CD4+ or CD8+ T cells sorted from blood, taken in a trial of the OX40 agonist ivuxolimab. CDR3 in DNA: TGCGCCAGCCGGACAGCCCTGGGCGGGGAGCTGTTTTTT. It codes for CASRTALGGELFF.